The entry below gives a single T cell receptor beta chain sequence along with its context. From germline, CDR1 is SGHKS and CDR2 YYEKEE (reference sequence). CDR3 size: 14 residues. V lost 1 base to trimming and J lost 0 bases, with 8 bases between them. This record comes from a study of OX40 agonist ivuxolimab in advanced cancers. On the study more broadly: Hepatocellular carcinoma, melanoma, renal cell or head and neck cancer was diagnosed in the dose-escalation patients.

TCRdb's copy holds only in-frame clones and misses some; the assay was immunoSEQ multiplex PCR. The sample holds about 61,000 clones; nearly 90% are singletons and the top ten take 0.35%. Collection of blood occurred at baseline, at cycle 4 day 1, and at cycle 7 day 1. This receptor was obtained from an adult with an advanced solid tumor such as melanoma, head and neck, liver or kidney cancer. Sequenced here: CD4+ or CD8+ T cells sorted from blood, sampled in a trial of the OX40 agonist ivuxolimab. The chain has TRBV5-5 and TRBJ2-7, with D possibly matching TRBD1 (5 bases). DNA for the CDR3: TGTGCCAGCAGCTTGCAGGGTTACTCCTACGAGCAGTACTTC. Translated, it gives CASSLQGYSYEQYF.